This T cell receptor beta chain was recovered during a study of cytomegalovirus exposure and HLA in healthy donors. Study-wide results and caveats: A later examination showed that TCR association rates differed by HLA locus, with DRB1 most and HLA-C fewest. The authors enumerated over 150 TCR beta chains as linked to cytomegalovirus. According to a later analysis, donors in an Asian-associated ancestry cluster reportedly had fewer N-insertions than the approximately 670-donor mean.

Each donor was healthy, and each was a bone marrow donor. This clone was picked up one time. The antigen is undetermined. CDR3 length: 16 amino acids. V lost 4 bases and J lost 5; bases outside the gene matches: 7. Germline values: CDR1 SGHVS, CDR2 FNYEAQ. The study ran its PCR with 60 Vbeta and 13 Jbeta primers. The method was immunoSEQ multiplex PCR; TCRdb's version includes in-frame clones alone and lacks a portion of them. Here the sample spans some 190,000 clones, around 80% being singletons. This chain links TRBV7-6 with TRBJ2-3; 12 nucleotides match TRBD2. The sequence derives from a woman in her 30s in good health and CMV-seronegative. Sequenced input: PBMCs. CDR3: CASSSLAGGLGDTQYF. The CDR3 nucleotides are TGTGCCAGCAGCTCTCTAGCGGGGGGGCTTGGAGATACGCAGTATTTT.